This T cell receptor (beta chain) emerged from a study of T cells of healthy individuals listed by TCRdb under 2018. The receptor library was made with 5' RACE. TCRdb records Illumina MiSeq as the sequencer. TCRdb handled the public reads itself, with Q25 trimming in fastp and clone calling in MiXCR, and kept productive beta chains. When rows share a CDR3 protein, they turn into one entry using the most common DNA and genes. This sample gives around 83,000 distinct CDR3 sequences in total; more than 5% of them show up just once. The ten most abundant clones make up roughly 7.6% of the sample. Trimming removed 4 bases from V and 6 bases from J, leaving 13 bases between the germline ends. The CDR3 spans 15 residues, from the cysteine through the phenylalanine. Left in the record is the CDR3 DNA by itself, 45 bases read in frame from the first base. For CDR1 and CDR2, the germline V gene lists MNHNS and SASEGT.

This clonotype has more than one count but fewer than ten. No antigen is known for it. Per-base quality was not reported, and no clone a single base away is much larger than it. Recombination joined TRBV6-1 with TRBJ1-6, and perhaps TRBD1 as D gene, on 5 matching bases. This TCR came from a female donor in good health. In nucleotides, the sequence is TGTGCCAGCAGTGGGGGGGATCGGGGTAATTCACCCCTCCACTTT. It translates as CASSGGDRGNSPLHF.